A selection of T cell receptor beta chains follows, all from one sample in a study of T cells after yellow fever vaccination. TCRdb processed the 5' RACE reads anew with MiXCR; each CDR3 protein has one entry. This sample has 240,000 or so distinct CDR3 sequences, with 6.9% found just once. The material was CD4+ T cells sorted from PBMCs, obtained 15 days after the yellow fever booster vaccination. The receptors were sampled from a man aged 25 to 40 who received the YFV17D yellow fever vaccine. CDR3s leave out the opening cysteine and the closing phenylalanine or tryptophan. The size entry is marked missing in some rows and otherwise reads once, few, many or a size class.

J	V	size	CDR3
TRBJ1-2	TRBV12-3/TRBV12-4	-	ASSPEISGYGYT
TRBJ2-5	TRBV20-1	few	SARSAGGPGETQY
TRBJ2-1	TRBV6-2/TRBV6-3	-	ASSYGPSRLYNEQF
TRBJ1-4	TRBV3-1	-	ASSQTREKLF
TRBJ2-7	TRBV7-9	-	ASSLDPQGPKSYEQY
TRBJ2-2	TRBV7-6	-	ASSHLVGVGELF
TRBJ2-1	TRBV28	many	ASSFSRTSGTNEQF
TRBJ1-1	TRBV7-9	few	ASSLVGARNTEAF
TRBJ2-7	TRBV6-2/TRBV6-3	few	ASSYTDRISYEQY
TRBJ1-2	TRBV4-3	-	ASSQDTSRGYGYT
TRBJ2-2	TRBV5-1	many	ASSGGVAGTGELF
TRBJ2-4	TRBV20-1	-	SARKMTSGSGWGAKNIQY
TRBJ2-7	TRBV7-9	few	ASSQVVYEQY
TRBJ2-1	TRBV7-3	many	ASSSRGNPSYNEQF
TRBJ2-1	TRBV12-3/TRBV12-4	-	ASRFRSSSGSIHNEQF
TRBJ2-7	TRBV7-2	-	ASTLGVGGEQY
TRBJ2-7	TRBV10-3	many	AISEAPYEQY
TRBJ2-5	TRBV24-1	few	ATSEPTSGHYQETQY
TRBJ2-7	TRBV20-1	many	SARSDSTEQY
TRBJ1-6	TRBV12-3/TRBV12-4	few	ASTGMGYNSPLH
TRBJ2-1	TRBV6-2/TRBV6-3	many	ASRTAGTRDYNEQF
TRBJ2-1	TRBV6-2/TRBV6-3	-	ASSYLANNEQF
TRBJ2-7	TRBV7-2	many	ASSLTSVSSYEQY
TRBJ2-1	TRBV18	once	ASSPGTSPNEQF
TRBJ2-7	TRBV29-1	many	SVRTGYEQY
TRBJ2-7	TRBV7-2	few	ASSPRASASYEQY
TRBJ2-1	TRBV7-9	few	ASSLARTGASYNEQF
TRBJ1-6	TRBV10-3	-	AASGGRGDSPLH
TRBJ2-1	TRBV12-3/TRBV12-4	many	ASSLGTSGSNHEQF
TRBJ1-3	TRBV20-1	few	SATTGTALSGNTIY
TRBJ1-2	TRBV20-1	many	SAVAHQGNYT
TRBJ2-7	TRBV12-3/TRBV12-4	-	ASSFSGTSAN
TRBJ2-7	TRBV28	few	ASREGRYEQY
TRBJ2-5	TRBV29-1	-	SVSSGGRLLETQY
TRBJ2-1	TRBV20-1	once	GRGGGLYNEQF
TRBJ1-1	TRBV20-1	few	SARSGRGRTEAF
TRBJ1-3	TRBV10-3	-	ALQGGGTIY
TRBJ2-2	TRBV20-1	few	SAGRTSSGELF
TRBJ2-4	TRBV20-1	-	SASFDSLAKNIQY